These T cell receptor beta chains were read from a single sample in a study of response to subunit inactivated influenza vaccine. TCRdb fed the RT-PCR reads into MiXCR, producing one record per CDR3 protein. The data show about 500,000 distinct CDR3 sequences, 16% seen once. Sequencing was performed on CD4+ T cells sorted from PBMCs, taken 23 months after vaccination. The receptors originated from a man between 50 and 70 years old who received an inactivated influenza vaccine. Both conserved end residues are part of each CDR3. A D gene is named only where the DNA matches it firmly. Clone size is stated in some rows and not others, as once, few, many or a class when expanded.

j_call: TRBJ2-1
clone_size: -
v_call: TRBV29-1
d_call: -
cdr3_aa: CSGQEGHSQFF
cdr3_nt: TGCAGCGGGCAGGAGGGCCATTCTCAGTTCTTC

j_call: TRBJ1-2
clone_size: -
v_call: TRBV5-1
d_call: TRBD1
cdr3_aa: CASSLGTGYRYTF
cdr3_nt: TGCGCCAGCAGCTTGGGGACAGGTTACCGGTACACCTTC

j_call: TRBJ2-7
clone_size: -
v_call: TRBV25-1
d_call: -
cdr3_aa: CASSEGGLREQYF
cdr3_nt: TGTGCCAGCAGTGAGGGGGGGCTTCGCGAGCAGTACTTC

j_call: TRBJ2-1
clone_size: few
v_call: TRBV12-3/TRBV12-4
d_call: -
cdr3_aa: CAARGRNYNEQFF
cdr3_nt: TGTGCCGCGAGAGGACGGAATTACAATGAGCAGTTCTTC

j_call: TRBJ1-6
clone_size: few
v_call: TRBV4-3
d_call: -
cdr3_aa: CASSQVVLVSPLHF
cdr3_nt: TGCGCCAGCAGCCAAGTGGTGTTAGTCTCACCCCTCCACTTT

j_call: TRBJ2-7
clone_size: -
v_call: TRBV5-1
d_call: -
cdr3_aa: CASSLGTRAYEQYF
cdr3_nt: TGCGCCAGCAGCTTGGGAACCCGTGCCTACGAGCAGTACTTC

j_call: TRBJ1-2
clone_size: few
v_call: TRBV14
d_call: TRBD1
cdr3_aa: CASSKTSTGAYYGYTF
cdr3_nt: TGTGCCAGCAGCAAAACCTCGACAGGGGCGTACTATGGCTACACCTTC

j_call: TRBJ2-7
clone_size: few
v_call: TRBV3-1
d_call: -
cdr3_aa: CASSQDGRRDEQYF
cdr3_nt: TGTGCCAGCAGCCAAGATGGCAGGAGGGACGAGCAGTACTTC

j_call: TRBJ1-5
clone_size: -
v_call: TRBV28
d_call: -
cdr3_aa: CASSPASSGEQPQHF
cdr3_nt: TGTGCCAGCAGCCCCGCCTCGTCTGGAGAACAGCCCCAGCATTTT

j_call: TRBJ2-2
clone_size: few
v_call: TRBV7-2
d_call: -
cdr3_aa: CASSRYTAANTGELFF
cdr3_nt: TGTGCCAGCAGCCGATATACAGCCGCGAACACCGGGGAGCTGTTTTTT

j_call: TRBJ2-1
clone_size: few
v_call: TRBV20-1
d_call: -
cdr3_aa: CSARGGLHGGDYNEQFF
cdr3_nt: TGCAGTGCTAGAGGGGGCCTTCACGGCGGGGACTACAATGAGCAGTTCTTC

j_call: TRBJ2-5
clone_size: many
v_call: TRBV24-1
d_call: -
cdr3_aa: CATSENGNQETQYF
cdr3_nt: TGTGCCACCAGTGAAAACGGGAACCAAGAGACCCAGTACTTC

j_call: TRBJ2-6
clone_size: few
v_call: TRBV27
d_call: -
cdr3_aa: CASSCGMGGTF
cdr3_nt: TGTGCCAGCAGTTGCGGTATGGGAGGGACTTTC

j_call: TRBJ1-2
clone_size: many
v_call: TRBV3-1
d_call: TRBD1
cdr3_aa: CASSQGGQWNYGYTF
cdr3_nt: TGTGCCAGCAGCCAGGGGGGACAGTGGAACTATGGCTACACCTTC

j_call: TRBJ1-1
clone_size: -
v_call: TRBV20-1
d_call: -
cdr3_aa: CSATGGDYPTEAFF
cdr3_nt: TGCAGTGCGACCGGAGGCGACTACCCCACTGAAGCTTTCTTT

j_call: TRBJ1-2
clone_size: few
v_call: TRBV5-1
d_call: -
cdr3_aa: CASSPGGDYGYTF
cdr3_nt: TGCGCCAGCAGCCCGGGGGGTGACTATGGCTACACCTTC

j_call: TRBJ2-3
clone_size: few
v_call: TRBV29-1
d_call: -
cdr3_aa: CSVREESYTDTQYF
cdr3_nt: TGCAGCGTTAGGGAGGAGTCGTACACAGATACGCAGTATTTT

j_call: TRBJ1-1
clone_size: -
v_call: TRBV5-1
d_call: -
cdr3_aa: CASSQTTGRTTEAFF
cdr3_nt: TGCGCCAGCAGCCAAACGACAGGTCGGACCACTGAAGCTTTCTTT

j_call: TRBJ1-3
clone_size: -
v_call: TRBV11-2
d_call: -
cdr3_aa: CASSQKLPSSGNTIYF
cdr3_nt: TGTGCCAGCAGCCAGAAATTGCCAAGCTCTGGAAACACCATATATTTT

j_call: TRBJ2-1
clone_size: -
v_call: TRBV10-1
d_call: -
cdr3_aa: CASSAGSSYNEQFF
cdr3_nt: TGCGCCAGCAGTGCGGGGAGCTCCTACAATGAGCAGTTCTTC

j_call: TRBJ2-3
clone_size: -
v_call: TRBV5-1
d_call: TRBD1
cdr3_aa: CASSLDRQGAGPGTQYF
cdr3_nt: TGCGCCAGCAGCTTGGACCGACAGGGGGCTGGGCCAGGTACGCAGTATTTT

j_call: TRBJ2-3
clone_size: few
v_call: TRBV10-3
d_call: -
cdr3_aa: CAISPLLSTDTQYF
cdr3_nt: TGTGCCATCAGCCCCCTTTTAAGCACAGATACGCAGTATTTT

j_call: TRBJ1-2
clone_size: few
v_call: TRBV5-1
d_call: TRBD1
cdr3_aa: CASSWTTGGDGYTF
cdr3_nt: TGCGCCAGCAGCTGGACGACAGGGGGGGATGGCTACACCTTC

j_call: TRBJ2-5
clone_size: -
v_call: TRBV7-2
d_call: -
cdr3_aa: CASSLGLETQYF
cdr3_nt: TGTGCCAGCAGCTTAGGGCTAGAGACCCAGTACTTC

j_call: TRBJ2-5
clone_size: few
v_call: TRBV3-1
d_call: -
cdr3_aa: CASSQESKETQYF
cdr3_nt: TGTGCCAGCAGCCAAGAATCTAAAGAGACCCAGTACTTC

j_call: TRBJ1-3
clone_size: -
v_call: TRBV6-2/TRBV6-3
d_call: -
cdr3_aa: CASGDSGNTIYF
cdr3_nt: TGTGCCAGCGGCGACTCTGGAAACACCATATATTTT

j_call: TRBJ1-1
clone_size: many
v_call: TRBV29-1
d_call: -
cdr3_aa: CSVQVDTEAFF
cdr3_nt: TGCAGCGTTCAAGTGGACACTGAAGCTTTCTTT

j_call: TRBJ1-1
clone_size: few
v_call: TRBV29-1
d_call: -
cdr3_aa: CSAGTTMGTEAFF
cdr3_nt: TGCAGCGCCGGGACGACCATGGGCACTGAAGCTTTCTTT

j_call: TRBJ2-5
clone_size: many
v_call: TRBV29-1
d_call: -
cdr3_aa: CSVEPPGETQYF
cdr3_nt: TGCAGCGTTGAACCTCCAGGAGAGACCCAGTACTTC

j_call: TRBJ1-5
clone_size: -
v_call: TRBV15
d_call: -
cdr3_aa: CATSRVGQPQHF
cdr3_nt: TGTGCCACCAGCAGAGTGGGGCAGCCCCAGCATTTT

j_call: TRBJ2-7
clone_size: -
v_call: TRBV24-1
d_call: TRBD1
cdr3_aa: CATSDSGGEQYF
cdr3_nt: TGTGCCACCAGTGATTCAGGGGGCGAGCAGTACTTC

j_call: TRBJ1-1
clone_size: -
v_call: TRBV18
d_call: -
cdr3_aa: CASSPGRGEAFF
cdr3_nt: TGTGCCAGCTCACCCGGTCGGGGTGAAGCTTTCTTT

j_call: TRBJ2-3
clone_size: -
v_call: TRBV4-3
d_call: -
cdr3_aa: CASSHELRTDTQYF
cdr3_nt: TGCGCCAGCAGCCATGAGTTACGCACAGATACGCAGTATTTT

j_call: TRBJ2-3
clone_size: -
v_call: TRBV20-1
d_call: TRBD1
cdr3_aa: CSARDLGQGFADTQYF
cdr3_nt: TGCAGTGCTAGAGATCTGGGACAGGGCTTCGCAGATACGCAGTATTTT

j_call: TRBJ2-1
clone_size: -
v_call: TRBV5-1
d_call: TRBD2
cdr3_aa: CASSLERGLYNEQFF
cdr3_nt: TGCGCCAGCAGCTTGGAGCGGGGCCTCTACAATGAGCAGTTCTTC

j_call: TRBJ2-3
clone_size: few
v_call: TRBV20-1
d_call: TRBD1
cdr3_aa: CSAYPGTGTDTQYF
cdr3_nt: TGCAGTGCTTACCCCGGGACAGGCACAGATACGCAGTATTTT

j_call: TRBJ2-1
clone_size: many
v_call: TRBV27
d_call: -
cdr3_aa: CASSLGRQGGYNEQFF
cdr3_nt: TGTGCCAGCAGTTTGGGGAGGCAGGGCGGCTACAATGAGCAGTTCTTC